The sequence of this T cell receptor (beta chain) was determined in a study of blood T cell repertoires in COVID-19. Study context: The United States, Italy and Spain supplied acute and convalescent COVID-19 samples. The cDNA or gDNA used as material had been derived from T cells, B-cell-depleted T cells, or PBMCs.

The authors' processing: Nucleated cell number was recorded as an estimate derived from reference gene primer amplification. The repertoire was sequenced with immunoSEQ multiplex PCR; TCRdb's copy has only in-frame clones and lacks some. That table is the source of V, J and clone size, and D and trimming were worked out from the DNA. The sample contains about 200,000 clones, 80% to 95% of which appear only once. This clone was counted a few times. Enrolled during active infection, Seattle patients were then followed longitudinally. The CDR3 spans 21 residues. Trimming took 0 bases from V and 2 from J; bases not matched to a gene: 19. Germline V gives CDR1 SGHRS, CDR2 YFSETQ.

V and J are TRBV5-1 and TRBJ1-2, with 10 bases lining up with TRBD1. The sample was peripheral blood. This sequence was found in a man aged 55 to 69 with COVID-19, enrolled during active disease. CDR3 bases: TGCGCCAGCAGCTTGGCCACCTCTTCCGGGGACAGGGGAAGGCTCAACTATGGCTACACCTTC. Amino acids: CASSLATSSGDRGRLNYGYTF.